Below are 5 T cell receptor beta chains sequenced from a single sample in a study of monozygotic twins with inflammatory bowel disease. TCRdb reworked the 5' RACE reads into one entry per CDR3 protein, no DNA. In all, the sample yields roughly 200,000 distinct CDR3 sequences. Material for sequencing was blood. All receptors derive from a human donor with ulcerative colitis or Crohn's disease, or a healthy co-twin of an affected twin (not recorded which).

V gene TRBV7-2 combines with J gene TRBJ2-3; TCRdb gives TRBD2 as the D gene, but with no DNA this cannot be confirmed. CDR1 is SGHTA and CDR2 is FQGNSA in the germline V gene. The CDR3 contains 16 residues. This CDR3 is CASSFGGTQSTDTQYF.

The CDR3 sequence: CASSLSPNTEAFF. V and J are TRBV5-6 and TRBJ1-1. The CDR3 loop spans 13 amino acids. CDR1 and CDR2 from the germline V gene are SGHDT and YYEEEE.

CDR3 protein: CASSLQGKNEQFF. The V gene is TRBV12-3 or TRBV12-4, the J gene TRBJ2-1; TCRdb's assignment of TRBD1 cannot be checked, as there is no DNA. There are 13 residues in the CDR3.

The rearrangement uses TRBV5-1 and TRBJ2-7; the D call of TRBD1 rests on TCRdb alone, since no DNA is present to check it. Germline CDR1 and CDR2: SGHRS and YFSETQ. CDR3 length equals 16 residues. The CDR3 sequence: CASSPEWGQSNYEQYF.

The chain combines TRBV6-6 with TRBJ1-2; TCRdb names TRBD1, which stays unverified in the absence of DNA. CDR1 and CDR2 from the germline V gene are MNHNY and SVGAGI (reference sequence). This CDR3 spans 12 amino acids. The CDR3 is CASSVNRGGYTF.